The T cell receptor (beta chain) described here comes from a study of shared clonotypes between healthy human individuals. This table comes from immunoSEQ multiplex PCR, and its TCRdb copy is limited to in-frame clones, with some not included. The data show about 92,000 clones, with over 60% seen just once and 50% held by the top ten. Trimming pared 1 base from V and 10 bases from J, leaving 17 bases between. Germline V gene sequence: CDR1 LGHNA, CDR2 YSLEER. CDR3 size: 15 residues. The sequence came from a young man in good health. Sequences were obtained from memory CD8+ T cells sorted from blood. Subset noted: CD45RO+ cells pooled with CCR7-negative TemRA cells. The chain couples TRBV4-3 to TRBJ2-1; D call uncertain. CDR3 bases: TGCGCCAGCAGCCAAGGGCACGGGCGTTCTAACGAGCAGTTCTTC. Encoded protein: CASSQGHGRSNEQFF.